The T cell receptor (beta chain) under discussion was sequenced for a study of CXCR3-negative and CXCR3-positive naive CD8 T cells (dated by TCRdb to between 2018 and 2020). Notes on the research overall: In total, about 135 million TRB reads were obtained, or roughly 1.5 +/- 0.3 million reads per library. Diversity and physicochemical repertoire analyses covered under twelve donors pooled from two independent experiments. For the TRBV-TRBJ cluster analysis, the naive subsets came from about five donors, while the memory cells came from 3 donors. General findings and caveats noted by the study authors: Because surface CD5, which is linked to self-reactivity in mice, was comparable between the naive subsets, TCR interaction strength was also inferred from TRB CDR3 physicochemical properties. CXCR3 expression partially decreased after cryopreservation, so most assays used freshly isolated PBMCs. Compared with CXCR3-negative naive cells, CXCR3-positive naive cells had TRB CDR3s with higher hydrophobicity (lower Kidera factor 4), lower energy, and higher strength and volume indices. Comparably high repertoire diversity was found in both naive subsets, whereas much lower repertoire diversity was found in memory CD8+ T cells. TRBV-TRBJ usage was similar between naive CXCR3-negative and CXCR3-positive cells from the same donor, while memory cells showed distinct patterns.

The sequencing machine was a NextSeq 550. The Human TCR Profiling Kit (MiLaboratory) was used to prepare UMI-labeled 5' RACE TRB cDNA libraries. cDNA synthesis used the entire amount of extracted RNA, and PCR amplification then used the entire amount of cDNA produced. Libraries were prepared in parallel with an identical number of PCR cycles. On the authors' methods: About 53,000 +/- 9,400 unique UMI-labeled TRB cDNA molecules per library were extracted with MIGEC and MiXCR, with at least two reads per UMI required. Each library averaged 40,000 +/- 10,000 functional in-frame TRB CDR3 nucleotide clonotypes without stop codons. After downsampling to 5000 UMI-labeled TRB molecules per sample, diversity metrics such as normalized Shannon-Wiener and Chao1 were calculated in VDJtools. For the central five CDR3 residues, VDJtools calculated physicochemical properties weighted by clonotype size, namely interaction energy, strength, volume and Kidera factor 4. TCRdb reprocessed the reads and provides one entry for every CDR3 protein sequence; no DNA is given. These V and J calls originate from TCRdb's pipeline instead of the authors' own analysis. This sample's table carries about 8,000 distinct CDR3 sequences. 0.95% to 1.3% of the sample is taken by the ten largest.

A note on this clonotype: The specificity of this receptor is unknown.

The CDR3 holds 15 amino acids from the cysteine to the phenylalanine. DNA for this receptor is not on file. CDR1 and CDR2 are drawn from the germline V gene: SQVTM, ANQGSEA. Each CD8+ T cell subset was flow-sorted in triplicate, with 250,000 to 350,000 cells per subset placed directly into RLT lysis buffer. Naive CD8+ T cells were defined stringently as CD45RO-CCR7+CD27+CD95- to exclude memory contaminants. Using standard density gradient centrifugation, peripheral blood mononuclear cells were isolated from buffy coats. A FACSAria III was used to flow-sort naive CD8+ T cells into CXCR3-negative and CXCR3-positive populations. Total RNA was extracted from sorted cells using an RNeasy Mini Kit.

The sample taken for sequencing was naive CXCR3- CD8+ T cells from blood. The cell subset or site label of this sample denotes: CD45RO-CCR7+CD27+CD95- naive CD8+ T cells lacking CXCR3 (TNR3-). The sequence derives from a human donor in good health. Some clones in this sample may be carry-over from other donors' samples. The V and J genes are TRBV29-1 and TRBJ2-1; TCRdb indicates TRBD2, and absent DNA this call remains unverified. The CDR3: CSVEALAGPPNEQFF.